This T cell receptor (beta chain) was found in a study of blood T cells in healthy people across ages (dated by TCRdb to between 2014 and 2016). Some background on the complete study: In model experiments, template switching captured roughly one uniquely barcoded TCR beta cDNA molecule for every two T cells. The study analyzed two additional independent replicas of 1 million unique cDNA reads from the same blood draw for two donors, one aged 18 to 30 and one aged 80 or older. Using deep sequencing normalized with unique cDNA molecular identifiers, the study measured how TCR beta repertoire diversity changes with age. The donors were split into four age groups: young (average 16 years), middle-aged (roughly 39), aged (approximately 59) and long-lived (under 90). To avoid experimental bias, donors of different ages were randomly spread across the sequencing lanes. What the work shows at the level of the full study, not this receptor alone: Conclusive comparison of naive and antigen-experienced compartments was prevented by the profiling of bulk unsorted PBMCs. Total diversity estimates from one million sequenced T cells were considered lower bounds and underestimates. Compared with the aged group, the long-lived group had more naive CD4+ T cells, fewer expanded clones and increased TCR diversity, a pattern suggesting age selection. Because donor CMV infection status was unknown, age-related changes in expanded clonotypes were potentially confounded. Observed TCR beta diversity per million T cells fell roughly linearly with age, and a significant reduction was already apparent by age around 40. The percentage of naive T cells measured by flow cytometry correlated strongly with observed TCR beta diversity.

The donors were 40 or so Caucasian individuals from Russia, aged roughly 6 to 90 years, who were systemically healthy. Each donor gave ten milliliters of peripheral blood, collected into EDTA-treated Vacutainer tubes. PBMCs were isolated by Ficoll-Paque density-gradient centrifugation, with at least 6 million obtained per sample. Trizol reagent was used to extract total RNA from the PBMCs, yielding at least 5 micrograms per sample. The percentages of naive CD45RAhigh/CD27high T cells were determined by flow cytometry on a PBMC aliquot from every donor. The table lists this clonotype with a few counts. Its antigen is not yet known. No much larger clone exists at a distance of one base, and base qualities are not known. The germline ends are 12 bases apart after V is trimmed by 2 bases and J by 7 bases. Its CDR3 holds 14 amino acids, cysteine through phenylalanine. Kept here is only the CDR3 DNA, which spans 42 bases and is read in frame from base 1.

Library prep was done by 5' RACE. Sequencing relied on an Illumina HiSeq 2500. A second PCR of about 6 to 11 cycles was performed with a sample-barcoded 5' primer and a J-beta primer mix. A unique molecular identifier was introduced onto each TCR beta cDNA molecule by a template-switch 5' adaptor carrying 12 random nucleotides. Each sample yielded at least 3 million CDR3-containing paired-end reads. The Mint cDNA synthesis kit, primed by a TRBC-specific oligonucleotide, was used to synthesize first-strand cDNA from all RNA. Following uracil-DNA glycosylase treatment, a first 18-cycle PCR with universal primers M1SS and BC2_uni_R was performed on all cDNA. The published analysis was carried out like this. Normalization of each sample was performed by random selection of 1 million high-quality reads, each carrying a distinct molecular identifier. Reads with shared molecular identifiers were discarded instead of being binned into consensus sequences. CDR3 identification, clonotype clustering and error correction used MiTCR with a Q25 quality threshold and the strictest error-elimination algorithm. A nonparametric unseen species model with Euler transformation was used to estimate lower-bound total TCR beta diversity. TCRdb trimmed the raw reads at Q25, called clones with MiXCR and kept productive beta chains. A single entry per CDR3 protein holds the most common genes and DNA from its merged rows. For this entry, the V and J calls and clone size follow TCRdb and not the study's own pipeline. The sample table records 650,000 to 1,000,000 distinct CDR3 sequences; around 36% of these occur just once. The top ten clones comprise approximately 12% of the sample.

The specimen sequenced was blood. Here the chain combines TRBV12-3 or TRBV12-4 and TRBJ2-1; the D gene remains uncertain. This clonotype was sampled from a man between 18 and 35 years old in good health. The DNA reads TGTGCCAGCAGTTTAACGGCAGTTGTGAATGAGCAGTTCTTC. This sequence encodes CASSLTAVVNEQFF.